The clone carrying this T cell receptor beta chain was recorded a few times. Its antigen is as yet unknown. This entry is derived from a study of T cells in Graves' hyperthyroidism and ophthalmopathy. The CDR3 totals 14 residues. In germline, CDR1 is DFQATT, CDR2 SNEGSKA (reference sequence). The V and J ends lost 3 bases and 6 bases respectively, with 15 bases between them. Template material for amplifying TCR beta CDR3 regions consisted of RNA transcripts. Using the HTBI primer set, a first-round RT-PCR was run on the TCR CDR3. TCRdb processed the multiplex PCR reads anew with MiXCR; each CDR3 protein has one entry. The sample contains 500,000 to 550,000 distinct CDR3 sequences, around 20% of which appear only once. Findings and limits, study-wide: A model using 13 V-J features told ophthalmopathy apart from stable hyperthyroidism.

The receptor was isolated from a man aged 40-55 years with Graves' ophthalmopathy. Specimen: blood. This sequence joins TRBV20-1 and TRBJ1-5; D possibly corresponds to TRBD1 (5 bases). The CDR3 region is CSARGGVPGQPQHF. The CDR3 bases are TGCAGTGCTAGGGGAGGGGTTCCGGGTCAGCCCCAGCATTTT.